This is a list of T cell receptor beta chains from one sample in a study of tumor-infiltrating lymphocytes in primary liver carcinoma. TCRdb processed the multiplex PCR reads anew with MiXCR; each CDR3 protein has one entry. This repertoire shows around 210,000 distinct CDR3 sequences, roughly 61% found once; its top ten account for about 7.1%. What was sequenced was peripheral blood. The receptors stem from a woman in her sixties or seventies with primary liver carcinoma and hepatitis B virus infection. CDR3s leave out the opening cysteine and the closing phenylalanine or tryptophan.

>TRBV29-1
SVPRLASYNEQF
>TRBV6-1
ASILIPDRGRMV
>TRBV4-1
ANSQDLKTNEQF
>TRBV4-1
ASSRAGDKRY
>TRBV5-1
ASSPGGTSPHNEQF
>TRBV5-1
ASRQVSAGNTIY
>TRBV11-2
ANSLESGSINEQF
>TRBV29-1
SVHQTGWYSEEF
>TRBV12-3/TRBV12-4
ASSLDKNYGYT
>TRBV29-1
SVDRTAMGDTQY
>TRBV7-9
ASSFRDRNNEQF
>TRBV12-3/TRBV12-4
ASSVGAGRQRGAYERY
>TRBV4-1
ASRWTEMNTEAF
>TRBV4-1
ASSLSRGPYEQY
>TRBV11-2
TSSVGTVDYNEQF
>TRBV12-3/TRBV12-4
ASINGLAACNKQF
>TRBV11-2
ASAQGTMNTEAF
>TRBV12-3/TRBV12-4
ASSIGQARA
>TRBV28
ASSPTSSDTQY
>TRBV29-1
SVDRPRRTGSNYNEQF
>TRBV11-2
ARSLMQELNTGELF
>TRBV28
ASSSSQTSGSLGVYNEQF
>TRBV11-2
ASRGASGSYIEQF
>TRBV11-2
VSSLTPHDGETQY
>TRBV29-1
SVENLSVYNEQS
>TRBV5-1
ASSPGQGSGYT
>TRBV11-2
ASSSGWGAGEPF
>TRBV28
ANTSYVGGGGYT
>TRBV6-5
ASSYGTGGGGETQY
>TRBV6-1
DSSEKNRGITRGSNQPRH
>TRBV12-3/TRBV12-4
ASSLGIGETKNIQY
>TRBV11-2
VSSLELAVHEEQF
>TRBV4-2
ASSQEHGGPKEQF
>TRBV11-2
ASSPRDRGNYEQY
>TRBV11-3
ASSSRQSTDTQH
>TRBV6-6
ANSYSNTYEQY
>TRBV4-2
ASSQGTGGSYNEQF